The rows below give T cell receptor beta chains drawn from one sample of a study of CD8+ T cells in alopecia areata. Some clones are missing from TCRdb's copy, which holds only in-frame ones; the method was immunoSEQ multiplex PCR. The sample consists of approximately 210,000 clones, 50% to 60% of them appearing once. The sequencing here drew on CD4+ T cells sorted from blood, taken at week 4, from a patient treated with tofacitinib. The receptor source for this set is a human donor with alopecia areata. CDR3s include the opening cysteine and the closing phenylalanine or tryptophan. The D gene is left open where the match is weak. A row's size may be missing; if present it is once, few, many or a size class.

v_gene: TRBV29-1
len: 13
j_gene: TRBJ1-1
abundance: -
d_gene: -
CDR3aa: CSVYRAPNTEAFF
CDR3nt: TGCAGCGTTTACAGGGCCCCGAACACTGAAGCTTTCTTT

v_gene: TRBV7-2
len: 18
j_gene: TRBJ2-1
abundance: -
d_gene: TRBD2
CDR3aa: CASSFSLAGGRSYNEQFF
CDR3nt: TGTGCCAGCAGCTTTAGCCTAGCGGGGGGGCGAAGTTACAATGAGCAGTTCTTC

v_gene: TRBV7-8
len: 14
j_gene: TRBJ2-5
abundance: -
d_gene: -
CDR3aa: CASREGGAQETQYF
CDR3nt: TGTGCCAGCAGGGAGGGGGGGGCACAAGAGACCCAGTACTTC

v_gene: TRBV11-2
len: 13
j_gene: TRBJ1-1
abundance: -
d_gene: -
CDR3aa: CASSLSGTTEAFF
CDR3nt: TGTGCCAGCAGCTTAAGTGGGACGACTGAAGCTTTCTTT

v_gene: TRBV12-5
len: 15
j_gene: TRBJ2-2
abundance: -
d_gene: -
CDR3aa: CASAMDSANTGELFF
CDR3nt: TGTGCTAGTGCCATGGACAGCGCGAACACCGGGGAGCTGTTTTTT

v_gene: TRBV5-4
len: 15
j_gene: TRBJ2-7
abundance: -
d_gene: TRBD2
CDR3aa: CASSSSSGGAYEQYF
CDR3nt: TGTGCCAGCAGCTCGAGTAGCGGGGGGGCCTACGAGCAGTACTTC

v_gene: TRBV7-9
len: 17
j_gene: TRBJ2-7
abundance: -
d_gene: -
CDR3aa: CASSRGGGQGSSYEQYF
CDR3nt: TGTGCCAGCAGCCGGGGGGGAGGACAGGGCTCCTCCTACGAGCAGTACTTC

v_gene: TRBV7-6
len: 15
j_gene: TRBJ2-1
abundance: -
d_gene: TRBD1
CDR3aa: CASSTFARTGAMDVF
CDR3nt: TGTGCCAGCAGCACATTCGCCCGGACAGGGGCTATGGATGTCTTC

v_gene: TRBV5-6
len: 12
j_gene: TRBJ1-1
abundance: -
d_gene: -
CDR3aa: CASSLAGRAAFF
CDR3nt: TGTGCCAGCAGCTTGGCCGGGCGAGCGGCTTTCTTT

v_gene: TRBV9
len: 12
j_gene: TRBJ2-1
abundance: -
d_gene: -
CDR3aa: CASSVGYNEQFF
CDR3nt: TGTGCCAGCAGCGTAGGGTACAATGAGCAGTTCTTC

v_gene: TRBV29-1
len: 13
j_gene: TRBJ2-3
abundance: -
d_gene: -
CDR3aa: CSVDSGGTDTQYF
CDR3nt: TGCAGCGTTGATAGCGGAGGCACAGATACGCAGTATTTT

v_gene: TRBV14
len: 15
j_gene: TRBJ2-5
abundance: few
d_gene: -
CDR3aa: CASSQVGEPQETQYF
CDR3nt: TGTGCCAGCAGCCAAGTGGGGGAACCCCAAGAGACCCAGTACTTC

v_gene: TRBV28
len: 12
j_gene: TRBJ1-6
abundance: few
d_gene: -
CDR3aa: CASSSRNSPLHF
CDR3nt: TGTGCCAGCAGTTCACGTAATTCACCCCTCCACTTT

v_gene: TRBV4-2
len: 16
j_gene: TRBJ2-1
abundance: -
d_gene: -
CDR3aa: CASSQILGAKYNEQFF
CDR3nt: TGTGCCAGCAGCCAGATTCTGGGGGCTAAGTACAATGAGCAGTTCTTC

v_gene: TRBV5-1
len: 14
j_gene: TRBJ2-7
abundance: -
d_gene: TRBD1
CDR3aa: CASGAGTGVHEQYF
CDR3nt: TGCGCCAGCGGTGCCGGGACAGGGGTACACGAGCAGTACTTC

v_gene: TRBV29-1
len: 10
j_gene: TRBJ1-2
abundance: -
d_gene: -
CDR3aa: CSAYSYGYTF
CDR3nt: TGCAGCGCCTACTCCTATGGCTACACCTTC

v_gene: TRBV10-3
len: 16
j_gene: TRBJ1-6
abundance: -
d_gene: -
CDR3aa: CAISESRVKSNSPLHF
CDR3nt: TGTGCCATCAGTGAGTCCAGGGTGAAAAGTAATTCACCCCTCCACTTT

v_gene: TRBV25-1
len: 17
j_gene: TRBJ2-1
abundance: -
d_gene: TRBD2
CDR3aa: CASSPKGSLAGVAEQFF
CDR3nt: TGTGCCAGCAGTCCCAAAGGGAGCCTAGCGGGGGTCGCTGAGCAGTTCTTC

v_gene: TRBV13
len: 13
j_gene: TRBJ2-3
abundance: -
d_gene: TRBD1
CDR3aa: CASSPQGADTQYF
CDR3nt: TGTGCCAGCAGCCCACAGGGGGCAGATACGCAGTATTTT

v_gene: TRBV6-5
len: 16
j_gene: TRBJ1-2
abundance: few
d_gene: TRBD1
CDR3aa: CASSSSGTATSLGYTF
CDR3nt: TGTGCCAGCAGTTCCTCCGGGACAGCAACATCTCTCGGCTACACCTTC

v_gene: TRBV30
len: 12
j_gene: TRBJ2-7
abundance: once
d_gene: -
CDR3aa: CAWSVLGWEQYF
CDR3nt: TGTGCCTGGAGTGTACTGGGATGGGAGCAGTACTTC

v_gene: TRBV9
len: 15
j_gene: TRBJ1-4
abundance: few
d_gene: -
CDR3aa: CASSPRPTAREKLFF
CDR3nt: TGTGCCAGCAGCCCACGACCGACTGCCCGTGAAAAACTGTTTTTT

v_gene: TRBV29-1
len: 14
j_gene: TRBJ1-2
abundance: -
d_gene: -
CDR3aa: CSVGSFDTRPGYTF
CDR3nt: TGCAGCGTTGGGAGTTTCGACACTAGGCCTGGCTACACCTTC

v_gene: TRBV6-6
len: 15
j_gene: TRBJ1-5
abundance: few
d_gene: -
CDR3aa: CASGTPDSSNQPQHF
CDR3nt: TGTGCCAGCGGAACCCCGGACAGTTCAAATCAGCCCCAGCATTTT

v_gene: TRBV4-3
len: 14
j_gene: TRBJ2-5
abundance: -
d_gene: -
CDR3aa: CASSQDPRIKTQYF
CDR3nt: TGCGCCAGCAGCCAAGATCCCAGAATAAAGACCCAGTACTTC

v_gene: TRBV29-1
len: 12
j_gene: TRBJ1-1
abundance: -
d_gene: -
CDR3aa: CSVEDGTTEAFF
CDR3nt: TGCAGCGTTGAAGATGGGACAACTGAAGCTTTCTTT